This T cell receptor (beta chain) appears in the sequencing data of a study of shared clonotypes between healthy human individuals. The CDR3 totals 15 residues. Trimming removed 5 bases at V and 1 base at J, with 14 bases between. From germline, CDR1 is MDHEN and CDR2 SYDVKM. CD45RO-negative, CCR7-selected cells formed the naive CD8 fraction, which excluded terminally differentiated effector memory CD45RA+ cells. Profiling relied on immunoSEQ multiplex PCR, and the TCRdb table lists in-frame clones only, not all of them. There are fewer than 700,000 clones in the sample; 85% to 95% occur only once, and approximately 0.11% lies in the top ten.

This TCR derives from a woman aged 25 to 39 in good health. J is TRBJ2-5 and V is TRBV28; a possible D gene is TRBD1 (5 bases). Sequenced input: naive CD8+ T cells sorted from blood. The CDR3 sequence is CASSPPTALQETQYF. CDR3 sequence (DNA): TGTGCCAGCAGTCCGCCGACAGCCCTCCAAGAGACCCAGTACTTC. Full variable domain (outside the CDR3, taken from reference TRBV28 and TRBJ2-5): DVKVTQSSRYLVKRTGEKVFLECVQDMDHENMFWYRQDPGLGLRLIYFSYDVKMKEKGDIPEGYSVSREKKERFSLILESASTNQTSMYLCASSPPTALQETQYFGPGTRLLVL.